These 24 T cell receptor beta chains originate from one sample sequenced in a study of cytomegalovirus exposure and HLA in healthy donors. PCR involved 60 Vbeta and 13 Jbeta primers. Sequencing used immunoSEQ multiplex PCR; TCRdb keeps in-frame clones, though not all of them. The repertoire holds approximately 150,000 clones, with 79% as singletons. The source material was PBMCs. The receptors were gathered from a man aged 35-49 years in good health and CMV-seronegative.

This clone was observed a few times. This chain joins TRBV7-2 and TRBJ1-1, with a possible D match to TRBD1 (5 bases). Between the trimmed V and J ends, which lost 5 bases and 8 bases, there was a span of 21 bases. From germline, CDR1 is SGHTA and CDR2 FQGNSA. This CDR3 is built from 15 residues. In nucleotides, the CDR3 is TGTGCCAGCAGCCTCCGGGGGGGAGGGATCATCGAAGCTTTCTTT. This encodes CASSLRGGGIIEAFF.

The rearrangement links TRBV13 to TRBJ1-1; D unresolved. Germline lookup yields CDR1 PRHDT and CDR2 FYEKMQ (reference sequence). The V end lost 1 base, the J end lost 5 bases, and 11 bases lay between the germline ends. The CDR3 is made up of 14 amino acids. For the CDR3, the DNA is TGTGCCAGCAGCTTAGTTTCGGGAATTACTGAAGCTTTCTTT. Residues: CASSLVSGITEAFF.

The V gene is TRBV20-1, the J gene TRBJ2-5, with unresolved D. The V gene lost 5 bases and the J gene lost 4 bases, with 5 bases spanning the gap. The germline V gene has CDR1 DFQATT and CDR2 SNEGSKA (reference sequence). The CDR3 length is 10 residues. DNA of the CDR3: TGCAGTGCTTTTAGAGAGACCCAGTACTTC. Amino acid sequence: CSAFRETQYF.

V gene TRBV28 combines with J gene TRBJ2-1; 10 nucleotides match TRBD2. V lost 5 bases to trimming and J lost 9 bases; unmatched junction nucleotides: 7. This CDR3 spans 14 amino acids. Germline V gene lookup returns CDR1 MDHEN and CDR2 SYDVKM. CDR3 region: CASSIAGGWSEQFF. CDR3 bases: TGTGCCAGCAGTATAGCGGGAGGATGGAGTGAGCAGTTCTTC.

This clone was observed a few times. The CDR3 sequence is CASSQDLRVLGGEQYF. The CDR3 coding sequence is TGTGCCAGCAGCCAAGATCTTCGCGTACTGGGAGGCGAGCAGTACTTC. The chain carries TRBV4-2 and TRBJ2-7; TRBD2 might be the D (6 bases). This CDR3 is built from 16 residues. Trimming cost V 0 bases and J 6 bases, with 18 bases left between them. Germline V CDR1 and CDR2: LGHNA, YNFKEQ.

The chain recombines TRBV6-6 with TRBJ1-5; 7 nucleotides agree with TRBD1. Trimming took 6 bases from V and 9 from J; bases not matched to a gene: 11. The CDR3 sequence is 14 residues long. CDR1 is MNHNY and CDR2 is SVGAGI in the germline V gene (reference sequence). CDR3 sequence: CASRLGQAVWPQHF. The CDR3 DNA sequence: TGTGCCAGCAGACTCGGACAGGCGGTTTGGCCCCAGCATTTT.

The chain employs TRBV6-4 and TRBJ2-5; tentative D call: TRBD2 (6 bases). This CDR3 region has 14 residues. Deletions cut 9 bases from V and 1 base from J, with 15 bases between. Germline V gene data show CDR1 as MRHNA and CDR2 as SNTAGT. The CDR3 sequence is CARTGTACQETQYF. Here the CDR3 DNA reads TGTGCCAGAACCGGGACTGCGTGCCAAGAGACCCAGTACTTC.

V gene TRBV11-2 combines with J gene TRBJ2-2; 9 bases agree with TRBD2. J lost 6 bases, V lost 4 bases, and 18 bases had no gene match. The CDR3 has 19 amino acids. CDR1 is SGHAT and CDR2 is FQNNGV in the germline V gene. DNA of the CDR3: TGTGCCAGCAGCTCCCCGCGTTGGAGCGGGAGGATTAATGCCGGGGAGCTGTTTTTT. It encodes CASSSPRWSGRINAGELFF. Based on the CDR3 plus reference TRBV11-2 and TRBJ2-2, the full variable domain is EAGVAQSPRYKIIEKRQSVAFWCNPISGHATLYWYQQILGQGPKLLIQFQNNGVVDDSQLPKDRFSAERLKGVDSTLKIQPAKLEDSAVYLCASSSPRWSGRINAGELFFGEGSRLTVL.

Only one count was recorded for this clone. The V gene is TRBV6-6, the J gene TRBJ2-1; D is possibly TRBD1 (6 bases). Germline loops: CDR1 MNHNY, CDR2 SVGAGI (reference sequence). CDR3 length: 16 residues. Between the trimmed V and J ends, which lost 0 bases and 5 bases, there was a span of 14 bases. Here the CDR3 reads CASSYSIRGSNNEQFF. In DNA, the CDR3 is TGTGCCAGCAGTTACTCGATAAGGGGGAGTAACAATGAGCAGTTCTTC.

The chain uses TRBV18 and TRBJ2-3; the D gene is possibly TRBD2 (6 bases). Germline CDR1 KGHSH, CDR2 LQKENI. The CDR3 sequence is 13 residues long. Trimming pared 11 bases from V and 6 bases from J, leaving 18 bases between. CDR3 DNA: TGTGCCGGAGGTAGCGGAGGTGTGGATACGCAGTATTTT. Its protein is CAGGSGGVDTQYF.

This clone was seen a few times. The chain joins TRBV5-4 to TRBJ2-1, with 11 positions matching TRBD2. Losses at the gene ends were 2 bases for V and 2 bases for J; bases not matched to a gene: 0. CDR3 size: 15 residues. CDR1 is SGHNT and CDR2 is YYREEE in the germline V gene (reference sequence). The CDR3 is CASSFSGRAYNEQFF. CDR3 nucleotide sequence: TGTGCCAGCAGCTTTAGCGGGAGGGCCTACAATGAGCAGTTCTTC.

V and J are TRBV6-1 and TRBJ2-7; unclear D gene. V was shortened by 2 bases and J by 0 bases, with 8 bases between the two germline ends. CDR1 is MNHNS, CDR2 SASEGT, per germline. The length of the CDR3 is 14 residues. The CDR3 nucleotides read TGTGCCAGCAGTGAATCCTTTAACTCCTACGAGCAGTACTTC. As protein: CASSESFNSYEQYF.

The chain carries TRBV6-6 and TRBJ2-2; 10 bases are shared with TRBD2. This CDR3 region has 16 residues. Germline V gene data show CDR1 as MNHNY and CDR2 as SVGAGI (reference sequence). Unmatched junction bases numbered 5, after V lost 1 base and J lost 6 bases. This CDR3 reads CASSYWPAGGPGELFF. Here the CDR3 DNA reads TGTGCCAGCAGTTACTGGCCAGCGGGAGGGCCCGGGGAGCTGTTTTTT.

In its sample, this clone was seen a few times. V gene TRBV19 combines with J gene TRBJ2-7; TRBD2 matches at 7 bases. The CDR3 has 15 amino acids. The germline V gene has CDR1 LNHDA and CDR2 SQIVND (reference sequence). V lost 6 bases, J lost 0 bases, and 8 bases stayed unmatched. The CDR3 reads CASSLRDYYSYEQYF. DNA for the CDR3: TGTGCCAGTAGCCTCCGGGACTATTACTCCTACGAGCAGTACTTC.

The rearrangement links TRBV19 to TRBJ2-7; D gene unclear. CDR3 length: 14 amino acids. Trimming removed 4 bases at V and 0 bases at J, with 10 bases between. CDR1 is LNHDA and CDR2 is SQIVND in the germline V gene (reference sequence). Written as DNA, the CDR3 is TGTGCCAGTAGTAAGCTCCAAAGCTCCTACGAGCAGTACTTC. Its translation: CASSKLQSSYEQYF.

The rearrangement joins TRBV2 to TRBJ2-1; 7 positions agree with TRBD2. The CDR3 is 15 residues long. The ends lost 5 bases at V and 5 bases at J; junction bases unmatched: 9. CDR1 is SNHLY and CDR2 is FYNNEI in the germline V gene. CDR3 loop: CASSYTGEGHNEQFF. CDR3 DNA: TGTGCCAGCAGTTACACGGGGGAGGGCCACAATGAGCAGTTCTTC.

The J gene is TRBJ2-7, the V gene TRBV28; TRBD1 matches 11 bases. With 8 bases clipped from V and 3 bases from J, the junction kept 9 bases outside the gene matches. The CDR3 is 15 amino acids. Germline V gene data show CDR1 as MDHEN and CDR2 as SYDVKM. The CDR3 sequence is CASVRGTGGVYEQYF. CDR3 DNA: TGTGCCAGCGTGAGGGGGACAGGGGGTGTCTACGAGCAGTACTTC.

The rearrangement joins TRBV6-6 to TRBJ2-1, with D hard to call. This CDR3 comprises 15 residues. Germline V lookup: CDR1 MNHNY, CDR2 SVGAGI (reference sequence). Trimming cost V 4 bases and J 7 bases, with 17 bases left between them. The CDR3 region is CASSSDWRLLNEQFF. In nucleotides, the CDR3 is TGTGCCAGCAGTTCCGACTGGCGACTCTTGAATGAGCAGTTCTTC.

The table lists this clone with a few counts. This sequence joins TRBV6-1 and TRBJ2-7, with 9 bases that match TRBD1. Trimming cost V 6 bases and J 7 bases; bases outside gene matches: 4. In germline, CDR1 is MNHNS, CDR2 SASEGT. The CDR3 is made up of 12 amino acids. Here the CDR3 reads CASRSTGGEQYF. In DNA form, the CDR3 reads TGTGCCAGCAGATCGACAGGGGGTGAGCAGTACTTC.

CDR3 nucleotides: TGTGCCAGCAGCGGGGATCCGGGGAGAGACGAGCAGTACTTC. Amino acid sequence: CASSGDPGRDEQYF. The J gene is TRBJ2-7, the V gene TRBV9, with TRBD2 as a possible D gene (5 bases). CDR3 length equals 14 residues. Trimming shortened V by 3 bases and J by 5 bases, and 15 bases separated the two germline ends. CDR1 and CDR2 from the germline V gene are SGDLS and YYNGEE.

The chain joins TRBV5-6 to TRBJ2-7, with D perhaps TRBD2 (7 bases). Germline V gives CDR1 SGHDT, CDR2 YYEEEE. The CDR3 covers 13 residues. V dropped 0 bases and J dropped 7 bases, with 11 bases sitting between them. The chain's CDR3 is CASSLVEGGEQYF. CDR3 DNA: TGTGCCAGCAGCTTGGTTGAGGGGGGGGAGCAGTACTTC. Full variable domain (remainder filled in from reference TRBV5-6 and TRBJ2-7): DAGVTQSPTHLIKTRGQQVTLRCSPKSGHDTVSWYQQALGQGPQFIFQYYEEEERQRGNFPDRFSGHQFPNYSSELNVNALLLGDSALYLCASSLVEGGEQYFGPGTRLTVT.

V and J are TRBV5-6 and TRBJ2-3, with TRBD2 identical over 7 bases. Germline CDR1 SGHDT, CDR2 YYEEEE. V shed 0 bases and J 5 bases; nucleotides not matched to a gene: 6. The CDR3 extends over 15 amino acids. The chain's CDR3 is CASSLGGRAGDTQYF. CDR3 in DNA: TGTGCCAGCAGCTTGGGAGGGAGGGCCGGAGATACGCAGTATTTT.

CDR3 residues: CASSWGLAGVRTGELFF. CDR3 coding DNA: TGCGCCAGCAGCTGGGGACTAGCGGGAGTAAGGACCGGGGAGCTGTTTTTT. The chain employs TRBV5-1 and TRBJ2-2; 14 bases line up with TRBD2. This CDR3 contains 17 residues. With V trimmed by 3 bases and J by 5 bases, 6 bases remained unmatched. Germline V gene sequence: CDR1 SGHRS, CDR2 YFSETQ.

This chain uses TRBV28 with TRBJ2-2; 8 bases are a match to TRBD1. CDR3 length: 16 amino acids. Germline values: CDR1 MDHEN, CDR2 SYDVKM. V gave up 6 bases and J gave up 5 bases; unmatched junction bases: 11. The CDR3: CASSSLDRVGTGELFF. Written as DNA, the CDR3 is TGTGCCAGCAGCAGCTTGGACAGGGTAGGGACCGGGGAGCTGTTTTTT.